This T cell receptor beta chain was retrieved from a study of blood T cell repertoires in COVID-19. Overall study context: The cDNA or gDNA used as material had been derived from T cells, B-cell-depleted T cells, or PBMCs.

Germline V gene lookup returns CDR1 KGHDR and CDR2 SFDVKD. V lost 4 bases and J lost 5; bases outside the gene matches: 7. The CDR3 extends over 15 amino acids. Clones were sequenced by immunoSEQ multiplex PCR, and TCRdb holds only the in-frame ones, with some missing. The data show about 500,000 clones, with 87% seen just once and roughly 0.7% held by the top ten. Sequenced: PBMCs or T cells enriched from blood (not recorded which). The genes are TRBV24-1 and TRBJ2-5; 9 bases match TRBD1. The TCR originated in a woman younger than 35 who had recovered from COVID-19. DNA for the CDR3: TGTGCCACCAGTGACACACAGGGGGCTGGGGAGACCCAGTACTTC. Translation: CATSDTQGAGETQYF.